A selection of T cell receptor beta chains follows, all from one sample in a study of tumor-infiltrating lymphocytes in primary liver carcinoma. TCRdb reanalysed the multiplex PCR reads using MiXCR and keeps one entry per CDR3 protein. The sample consists of fewer than 75,000 distinct CDR3 sequences, 65% to 80% of them appearing once. Source material: liver tumor tissue from sampling region 2. The receptors were sampled from a man aged 40-49 years with primary liver carcinoma and hepatitis B virus infection. Both conserved end residues are part of each CDR3. Fields, in order: D gene, J gene, V gene, clone size, CDR3 DNA, CDR3 protein. D genes are given only for firm matches. The size entry is marked missing in some rows and otherwise reads once, few, many or a size class.

-,TRBJ2-1,TRBV5-1,-,TGCGCCAGCAGCTTGGTTGTGGAGCCCTACAATGGGCAGTTCTTC,CASSLVVEPYNGQFF
-,TRBJ2-1,TRBV6-2/TRBV6-3,many,TGTGCCAGCAGTTACCAGTTGGGCAATGAGCAGTTCTTC,CASSYQLGNEQFF
-,TRBJ1-6,TRBV25-1,few,TGTGCCATCAGTGAGCTGGACCCCTATAATTCACCCCTCCACTTT,CAISELDPYNSPLHF
-,TRBJ2-7,TRBV29-1,few,TGCAGCGTCCCAGACGGGGTGGATCAGGTTGAGCAGTACTTC,CSVPDGVDQVEQYF
TRBD2,TRBJ2-5,TRBV11-2,-,TGTCCCAGCAGCCAAACTCCTGGCGGGGGGAAAAGGACCCAGTGCTTC,CPSSQTPGGGKRTQCF
-,TRBJ1-3,TRBV12-3/TRBV12-4,-,TGTGCCAGCAGTTTTGGGGCAGCAGCAGGAAACACCATATATTTT,CASSFGAAAGNTIYF
-,TRBJ2-1,TRBV30,many,TGTGCCTGGAACGACTACAATGAGCAGTTCTTC,CAWNDYNEQFF
TRBD1,TRBJ1-6,TRBV10-2,-,TGCGCCAGGAGCCGCCGGACAGGGGTCGATCCACCCCTCCACTTT,CARSRRTGVDPPLHF
-,TRBJ2-3,TRBV12-3/TRBV12-4,-,TGTGCCAGCAGCCCGAGCTCTGAGCTCAGAGATACGCAGTATTTT,CASSPSSELRDTQYF
-,TRBJ2-2,TRBV6-1,-,TGTGCCAGCACTGGTCAGGGGCGGACCGGGGAGCCGTTTTTT,CASTGQGRTGEPFF
TRBD1,TRBJ2-3,TRBV11-2,once,TGTGCCAGCAGCGAACGGGACAGGCACACAGATACGCACTATTTT,CASSERDRHTDTHYF
-,TRBJ1-5,TRBV6-2/TRBV6-3,many,TGTGCCAGCAGTTCCAGGGTAGGGGTCAATCAGCCCCAGCATTTT,CASSSRVGVNQPQHF
-,TRBJ2-7,TRBV5-6,-,TGTGCCAGCGGGGCCACGGGACAACTCTACGAGCAGTACTTC,CASGATGQLYEQYF
TRBD1,TRBJ2-5,TRBV12-3/TRBV12-4,-,TGTGCCAGCAGCCATGAGGTTCCAGGGGGCGGAGAGACCCAGTACTTC,CASSHEVPGGGETQYF
TRBD2,TRBJ2-3,TRBV5-5,many,TGTGCCAGCAGCCCTACCGGGACTAGCGGGAGTGGAGATACGCAGTATTTT,CASSPTGTSGSGDTQYF
TRBD1,TRBJ2-7,TRBV10-3,-,TGTACCATCAGTGATAATGGACAGGGGATGAAGCAATACTTC,CTISDNGQGMKQYF
TRBD2,TRBJ2-1,TRBV6-5,-,TGTACCAGCAGTAACAAGGCTAGCGGGAATCTCTTGGATGGGCAGTTCTTC,CTSSNKASGNLLDGQFF
TRBD2,TRBJ2-1,TRBV4-2,many,TGTGCCAGCAGCCAACTTAGCGGGCTCTCCTACAATGAGCAGTTCTTC,CASSQLSGLSYNEQFF
-,TRBJ1-1,TRBV6-2/TRBV6-3,-,TGTGCCTGCAGCCAAGGGATGGGGAACACTGAAACTTTCTTT,CACSQGMGNTETFF
-,TRBJ2-7,TRBV6-1,-,TGTGCCAGCAGGGGGCGGAGCTCCTACGAACAGTACTTC,CASRGRSSYEQYF
-,TRBJ2-4,TRBV2,-,TGTGCCAGCAGTGAAGAGGGAAACATTCAGTACTTC,CASSEEGNIQYF
-,TRBJ2-7,TRBV20-1,-,TGCAGTGCTAGTTCCAATTACGAGCAGTACTTC,CSASSNYEQYF
-,TRBJ1-5,TRBV28,many,TGTGCCAGCAGTTTGTTCGGGCTCAATCAGCCCCAGCATTTT,CASSLFGLNQPQHF
TRBD1,TRBJ2-7,TRBV11-2,-,TGTGCCAGCAACCTAGATGTGAGGGGACAGGGATCCTACGAGCAGTACTTC,CASNLDVRGQGSYEQYF
-,TRBJ2-7,TRBV24-1,-,TGTGCCACTAGTGGTCCGGGTAGAGGGCGCCACGAGCAGTACTTC,CATSGPGRGRHEQYF
-,TRBJ2-2,TRBV6-5,many,TGTGCCAGCAGTTACAGGTCCGTCAGGCCCGGGGAGCTGTTTTTT,CASSYRSVRPGELFF
-,TRBJ1-4,TRBV12-3/TRBV12-4,-,TGTGCCAGCTGTTTATCAAGGGTCGAAAAACCGTTTTTT,CASCLSRVEKPFF
-,TRBJ2-3,TRBV5-1,-,TGCGCCAGCAGCTTGGTGAACTCACTAGTGGGGGACACAGATACGCAGTATTTT,CASSLVNSLVGDTDTQYF